This T cell receptor beta chain originates from a study of cytomegalovirus exposure and HLA in healthy donors. Notes on the study in general: Analyzed later, most CMV-associated TCR beta chains appeared HLA-restricted.

The PCR made use of 60 Vbeta and 13 Jbeta primers. Some clones are missing from TCRdb's copy, which holds only in-frame ones; the method was immunoSEQ multiplex PCR. Altogether 150,000 to 200,000 clones are present, 65% to 90% being singletons, with the ten largest covering about 2.5%. Deletions cut 2 bases from V and 7 bases from J, with 15 bases between. CDR1 is MNHEY, CDR2 SVGAGI, per germline. This CDR3 contains 15 residues. A note on this clone: No antigen is known for it.

Sequenced material: PBMCs. This clonotype was sampled from a woman aged 45-65 years in good health and CMV-seronegative. This chain links TRBV6-5 with TRBJ2-1, with D unresolved. The CDR3 bases are TGTGCCAGCAGTTACGTAGTCAGCGCCAGAAATGAGCAGTTCTTC. This codes for CASSYVVSARNEQFF.